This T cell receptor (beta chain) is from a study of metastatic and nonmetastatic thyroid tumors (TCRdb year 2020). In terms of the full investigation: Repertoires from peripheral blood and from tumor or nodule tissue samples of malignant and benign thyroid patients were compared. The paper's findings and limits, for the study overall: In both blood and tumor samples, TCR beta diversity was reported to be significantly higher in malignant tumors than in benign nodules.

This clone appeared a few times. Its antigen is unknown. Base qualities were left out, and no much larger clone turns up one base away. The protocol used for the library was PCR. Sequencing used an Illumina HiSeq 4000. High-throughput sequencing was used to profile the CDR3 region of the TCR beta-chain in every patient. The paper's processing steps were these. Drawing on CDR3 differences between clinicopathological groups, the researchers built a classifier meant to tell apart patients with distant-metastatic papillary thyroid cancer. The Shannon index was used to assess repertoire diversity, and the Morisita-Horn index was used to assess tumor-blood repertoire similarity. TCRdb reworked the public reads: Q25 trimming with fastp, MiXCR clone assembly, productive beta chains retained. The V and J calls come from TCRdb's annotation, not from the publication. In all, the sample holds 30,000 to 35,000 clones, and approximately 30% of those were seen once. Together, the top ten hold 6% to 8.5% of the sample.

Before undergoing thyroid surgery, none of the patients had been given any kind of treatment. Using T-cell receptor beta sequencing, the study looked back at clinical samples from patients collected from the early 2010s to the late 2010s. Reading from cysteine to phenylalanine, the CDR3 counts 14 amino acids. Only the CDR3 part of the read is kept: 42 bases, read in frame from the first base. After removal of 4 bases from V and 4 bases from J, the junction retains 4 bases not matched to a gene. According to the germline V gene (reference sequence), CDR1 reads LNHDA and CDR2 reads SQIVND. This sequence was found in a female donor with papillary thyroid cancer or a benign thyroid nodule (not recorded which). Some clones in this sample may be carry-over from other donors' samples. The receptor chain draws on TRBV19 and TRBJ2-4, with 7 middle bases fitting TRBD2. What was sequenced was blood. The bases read TGTGCCAGTAGTACCCGGGACTATAAAAACATTCAGTACTTC. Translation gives CASSTRDYKNIQYF. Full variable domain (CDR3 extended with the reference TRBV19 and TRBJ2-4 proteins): DGGITQSPKYLFRKEGQNVTLSCEQNLNHDAMYWYRQDPGQGLRLIYYSQIVNDFQKGDIAEGYSVSREKKESFPLTVTSAQKNPTAFYLCASSTRDYKNIQYFGAGTRLSVL.